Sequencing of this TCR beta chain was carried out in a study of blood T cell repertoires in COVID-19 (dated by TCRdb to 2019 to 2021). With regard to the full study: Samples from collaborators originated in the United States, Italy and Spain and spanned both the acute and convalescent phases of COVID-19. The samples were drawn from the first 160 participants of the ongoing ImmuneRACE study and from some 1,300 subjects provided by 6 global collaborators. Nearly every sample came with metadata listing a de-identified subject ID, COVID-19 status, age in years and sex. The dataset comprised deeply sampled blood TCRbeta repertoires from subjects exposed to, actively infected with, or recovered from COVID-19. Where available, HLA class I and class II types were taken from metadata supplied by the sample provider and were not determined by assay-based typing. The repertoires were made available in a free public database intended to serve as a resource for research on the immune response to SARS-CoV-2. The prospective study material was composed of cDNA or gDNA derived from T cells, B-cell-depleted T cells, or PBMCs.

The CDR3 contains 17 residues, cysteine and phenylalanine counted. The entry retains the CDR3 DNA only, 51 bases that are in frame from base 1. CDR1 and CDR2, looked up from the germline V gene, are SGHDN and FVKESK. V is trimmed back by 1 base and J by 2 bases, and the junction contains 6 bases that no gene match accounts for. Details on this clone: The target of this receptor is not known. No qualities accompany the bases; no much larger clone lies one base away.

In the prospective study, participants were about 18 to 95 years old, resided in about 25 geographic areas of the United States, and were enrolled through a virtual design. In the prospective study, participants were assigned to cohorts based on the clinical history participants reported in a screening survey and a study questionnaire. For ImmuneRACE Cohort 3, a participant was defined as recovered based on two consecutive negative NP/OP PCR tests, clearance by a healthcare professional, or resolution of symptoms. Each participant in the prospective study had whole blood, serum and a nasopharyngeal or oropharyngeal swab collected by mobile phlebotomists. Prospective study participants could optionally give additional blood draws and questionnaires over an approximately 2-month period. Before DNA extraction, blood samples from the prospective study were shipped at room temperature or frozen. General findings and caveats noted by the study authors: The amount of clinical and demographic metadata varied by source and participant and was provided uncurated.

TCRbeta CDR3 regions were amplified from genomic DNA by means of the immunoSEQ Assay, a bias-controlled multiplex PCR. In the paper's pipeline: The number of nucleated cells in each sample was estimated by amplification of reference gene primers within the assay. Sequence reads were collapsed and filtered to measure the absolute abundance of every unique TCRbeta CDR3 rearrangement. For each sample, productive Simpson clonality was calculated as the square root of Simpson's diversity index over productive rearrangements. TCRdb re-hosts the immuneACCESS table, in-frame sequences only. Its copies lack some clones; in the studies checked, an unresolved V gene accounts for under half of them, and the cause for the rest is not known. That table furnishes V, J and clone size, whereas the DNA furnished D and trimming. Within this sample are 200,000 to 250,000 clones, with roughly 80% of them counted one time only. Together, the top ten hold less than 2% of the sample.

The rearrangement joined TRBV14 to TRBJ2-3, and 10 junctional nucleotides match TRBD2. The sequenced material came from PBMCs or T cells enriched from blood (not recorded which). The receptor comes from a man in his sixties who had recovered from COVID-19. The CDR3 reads CASSQGRSGGATDTQYF. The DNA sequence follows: TGTGCCAGCAGCCAAGGTCGAAGCGGGGGGGCCACAGATACGCAGTATTTT.